This T cell receptor (beta chain) is drawn from a study of CD8 T cells in Susac syndrome. Study details: Active disease was present in over 5 of the sequenced Susac syndrome patients, whereas under 10 of them were in remission.

Reverse transcription of about 0.45 to 1 ug RNA was performed with random hexamers. A multiplex approach, immunoSEQ multiplex PCR, amplified TCR beta CDR3 across 54 Vbeta and 13 Jbeta. Via MiXCR, TCRdb re-called the immunoSEQ multiplex PCR reads, giving one row per CDR3 protein. This sample has over 150,000 distinct CDR3 sequences, with roughly 95% found just once. Trimming removed 10 bases at V and 1 base at J, with 7 bases between. Germline loops: CDR1 MNHNY, CDR2 SVGAGI (reference sequence). The CDR3 contains 11 residues. TCR beta was sequenced from blood CD8+ and CD4+ T cells. The CD8+ and CD4+ T cells were negatively isolated, with the TEMRA cells enriched by FACS.

Sequencing used CD4+ T cells from PBMCs. V and J are TRBV6-6 and TRBJ1-1; no clear D. The clonotype was recovered from a human donor with Susac syndrome. CDR3 sequence: CAIWRNTEAFF. CDR3 DNA sequence: TGTGCCATCTGGAGGAACACTGAAGCTTTCTTT.